Sequencing of this T cell receptor (beta chain) was carried out in a study of cytomegalovirus exposure and HLA in healthy donors. Study observations and caveats: Most TCR sequences proved rare, with some public TCRs found in many donors. In vitro testing confirmed a few CMV-associated chains as specific for CMV antigens. The authors listed 180 or so TCR beta chains as cytomegalovirus-associated.

In the case of this clone: Its cognate antigen is unknown.

Libraries were prepared by immunoSEQ multiplex PCR; TCRdb keeps only in-frame clonotypes and omits some of them. This table has 200,000 to 250,000 clones, 70% to 90% appearing once. The length of the CDR3 is 14 residues. J lost 6 bases, V lost 6 bases, and 5 bases had no gene match. Looked up from germline, CDR1 is MNHEY and CDR2 is SMNVEV (reference sequence). The sequence came from a woman under 30 in good health and CMV-seronegative. The sample taken for sequencing was PBMCs. The chain joins TRBV27 to TRBJ1-6, with 7 bases that match TRBD1. As DNA, the CDR3 is TGTGCCAGCAGAGGGACAGCCGGTAATTCACCCCTCCACTTT. Its protein is CASRGTAGNSPLHF.